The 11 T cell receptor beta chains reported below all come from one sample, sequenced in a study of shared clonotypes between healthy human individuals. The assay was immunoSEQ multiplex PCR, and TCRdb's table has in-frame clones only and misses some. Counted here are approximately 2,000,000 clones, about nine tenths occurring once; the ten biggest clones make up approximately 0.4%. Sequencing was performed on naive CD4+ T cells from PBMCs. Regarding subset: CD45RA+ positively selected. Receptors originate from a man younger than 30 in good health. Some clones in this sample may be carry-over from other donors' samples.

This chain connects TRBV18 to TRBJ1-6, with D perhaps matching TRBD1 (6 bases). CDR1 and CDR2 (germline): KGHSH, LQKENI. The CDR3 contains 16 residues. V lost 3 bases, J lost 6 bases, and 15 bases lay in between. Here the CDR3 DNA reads TGTGCCAGCTCACCTTTCGGAGGGGGAAGTAATTCACCCCTCCACTTT. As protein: CASSPFGGGSNSPLHF.

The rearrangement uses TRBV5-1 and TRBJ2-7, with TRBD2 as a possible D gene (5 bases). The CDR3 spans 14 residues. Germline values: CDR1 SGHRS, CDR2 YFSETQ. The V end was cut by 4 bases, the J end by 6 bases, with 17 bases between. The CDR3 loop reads CASSVIHPSSEQYF. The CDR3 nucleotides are TGCGCCAGCAGCGTGATCCACCCTAGCTCCGAGCAGTACTTC.

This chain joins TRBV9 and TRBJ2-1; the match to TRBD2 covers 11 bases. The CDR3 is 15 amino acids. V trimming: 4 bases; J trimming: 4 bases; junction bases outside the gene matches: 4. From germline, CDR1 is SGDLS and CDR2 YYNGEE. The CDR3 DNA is TGTGCCAGCAGCTTGCGACTAGCGGGGTACAATGAGCAGTTCTTC. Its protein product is CASSLRLAGYNEQFF.

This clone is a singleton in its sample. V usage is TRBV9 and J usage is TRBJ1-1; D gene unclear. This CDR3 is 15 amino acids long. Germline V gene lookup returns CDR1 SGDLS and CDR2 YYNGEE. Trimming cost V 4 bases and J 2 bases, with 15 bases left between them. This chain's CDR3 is CASSPQRVANTEAFF. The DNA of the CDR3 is TGTGCCAGCAGCCCCCAGAGGGTGGCAAACACTGAAGCTTTCTTT.

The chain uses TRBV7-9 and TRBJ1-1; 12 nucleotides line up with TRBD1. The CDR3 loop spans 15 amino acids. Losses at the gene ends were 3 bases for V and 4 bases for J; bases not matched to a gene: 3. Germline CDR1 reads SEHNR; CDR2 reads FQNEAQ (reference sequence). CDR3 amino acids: CASSFRDRGPTEAFF. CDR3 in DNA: TGTGCCAGCAGCTTCCGGGACAGGGGGCCCACTGAAGCTTTCTTT.

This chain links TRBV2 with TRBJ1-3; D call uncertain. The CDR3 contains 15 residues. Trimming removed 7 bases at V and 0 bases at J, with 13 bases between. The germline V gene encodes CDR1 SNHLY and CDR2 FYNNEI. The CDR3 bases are TGTGCCAGCACCCCCAACACTGACTCTGGAAACACCATATATTTT. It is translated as CASTPNTDSGNTIYF.

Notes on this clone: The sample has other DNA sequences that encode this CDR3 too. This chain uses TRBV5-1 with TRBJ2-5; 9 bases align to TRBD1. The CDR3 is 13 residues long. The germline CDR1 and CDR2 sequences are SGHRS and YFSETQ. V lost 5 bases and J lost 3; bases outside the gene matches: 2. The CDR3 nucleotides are TGCGCCAGCAGGACAGGGGGAAAAGAGACCCAGTACTTC. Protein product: CASRTGGKETQYF.

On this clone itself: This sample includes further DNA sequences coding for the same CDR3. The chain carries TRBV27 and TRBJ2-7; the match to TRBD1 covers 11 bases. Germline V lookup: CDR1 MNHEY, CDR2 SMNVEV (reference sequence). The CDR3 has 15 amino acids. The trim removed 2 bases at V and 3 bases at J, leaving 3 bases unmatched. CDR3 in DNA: TGTGCCAGCAGTTTAGGACAGGGGGCAAGCTACGAGCAGTACTTC. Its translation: CASSLGQGASYEQYF.

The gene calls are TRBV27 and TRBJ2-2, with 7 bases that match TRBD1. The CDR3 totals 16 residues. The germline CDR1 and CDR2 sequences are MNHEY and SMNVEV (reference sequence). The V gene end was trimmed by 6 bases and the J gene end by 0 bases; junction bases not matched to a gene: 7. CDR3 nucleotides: TGTGCCAGCAGACCCAGACAGGGACCGAACACCGGGGAGCTGTTTTTT. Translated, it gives CASRPRQGPNTGELFF.

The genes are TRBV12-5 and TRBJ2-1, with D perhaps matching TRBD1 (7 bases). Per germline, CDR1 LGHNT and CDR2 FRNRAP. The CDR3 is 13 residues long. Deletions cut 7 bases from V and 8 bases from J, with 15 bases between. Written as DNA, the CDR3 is TGTGCTAGTGCTTCTACCAGGGGGGATGAGCAGTTCTTC. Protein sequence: CASASTRGDEQFF.

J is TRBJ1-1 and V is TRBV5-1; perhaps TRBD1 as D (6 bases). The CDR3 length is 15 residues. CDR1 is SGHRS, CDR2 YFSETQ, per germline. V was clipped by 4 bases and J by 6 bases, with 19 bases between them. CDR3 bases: TGCGCCAGCAGCCACTCATCCCCCCGGGGGCCTGAAGCTTTCTTT. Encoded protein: CASSHSSPRGPEAFF.